This TCR beta chain came from a study of blood T cell repertoires in COVID-19. Turning to the study itself: T cells, B-cell-depleted T cells, or PBMCs supplied cDNA or gDNA.

Original analysis: Counts of nucleated cells, estimated from reference gene primer amplification, were obtained. Measured with immunoSEQ multiplex PCR; TCRdb has only the in-frame clones, and not every one. The V and J calls and clone size come from that table; D and trimming were worked out from the DNA. This repertoire shows some 150,000 clones, around 82% found once; its top ten account for approximately 1.1%. V lost 5 bases to trimming and J lost 9 bases, with 11 bases between them. CDR3 length: 12 residues. Germline CDR1 reads SGHTA; CDR2 reads FQGTGA. This rearrangement joins TRBV7-3 to TRBJ2-1; a weak D match, TRBD2 (6 bases). The origin of this receptor is a man in his 60s who had recovered from COVID-19. Sequencing was performed on peripheral blood. The CDR3 loop reads CASSPLGSEQFF. CDR3 coding DNA: TGTGCCAGCAGCCCCCTCGGGAGTGAGCAGTTCTTC. The whole variable domain, remainder taken from reference TRBV7-3 and TRBJ2-1, is GAGVSQTPSNKVTEKGKYVELRCDPISGHTALYWYRQSLGQGPEFLIYFQGTGAADDSGLPNDRFFAVRPEGSVSTLKIQRTERGDSAVYLCASSPLGSEQFFGPGTRLTVL.